A selection of T cell receptor beta chains follows, all from one sample in a study of blood T cell repertoires in COVID-19. Sequencing used immunoSEQ multiplex PCR; TCRdb keeps in-frame clones, though not all of them. The table has around 440,000 clones, 70% to 90% seen once. The specimen sequenced was peripheral blood. These TCRs come from a woman in her 50s with COVID-19, enrolled during active disease. CDR3s include the opening cysteine and the closing phenylalanine or tryptophan. The order of the fields is D gene, clone size, V gene, J gene, CDR3 protein, CDR3 DNA. The D gene is left open where the match is weak. Not all rows give a size; the values are once, few, many and, for expanded clones, a class.

NA	NA	TRBV2	TRBJ1-1	CASSFTGRNTEAFF	TGTGCCAGCAGTTTTACAGGGAGGAACACTGAAGCTTTCTTT
NA	NA	TRBV19	TRBJ1-1	CASSIEGRRNTEAFF	TGTGCCAGTAGTATAGAGGGCAGGCGGAACACTGAAGCTTTCTTT
TRBD1	NA	TRBV20-1	TRBJ1-2	CSAGEPGQEVYGYTF	TGCAGTGCTGGTGAACCGGGACAGGAGGTCTATGGCTACACCTTC
TRBD2	few	TRBV5-1	TRBJ2-7	CASSLGDYYEQYF	TGCGCCAGCAGCTTGGGGGACTACTACGAGCAGTACTTC
NA	NA	TRBV29-1	TRBJ1-1	CSVGNGAFF	TGCAGCGTTGGAAACGGGGCTTTCTTT
NA	once	TRBV6-1	TRBJ2-1	CASTLQGSYNEQFF	TGTGCCAGCACTTTACAGGGATCCTACAATGAGCAGTTCTTC
NA	NA	TRBV7-2	TRBJ1-2	CASSLEVGADYGYTF	TGTGCCAGCAGCTTAGAGGTGGGGGCGGACTATGGCTACACCTTC
NA	NA	TRBV25-1	TRBJ2-7	CASSESKGTYEQYF	TGTGCCAGCAGTGAATCAAAGGGGACCTACGAGCAGTACTTC
TRBD1	few	TRBV5-4	TRBJ1-2	CASSLDRGDYGYTF	TGTGCCAGCAGCTTGGACAGGGGAGACTATGGCTACACCTTC
NA	NA	TRBV29-1	TRBJ2-7	CSVEGTDSYEQYF	TGCAGCGTTGAAGGGACAGACTCCTACGAGCAGTACTTC
TRBD2	NA	TRBV9	TRBJ2-2	CASSVPTSGGAQTGELFF	TGTGCCAGCAGCGTCCCGACTAGCGGGGGGGCCCAAACCGGGGAGCTGTTTTTT
TRBD1	few	TRBV3-1/TRBV3-2	TRBJ1-1	CASSHLTGDTEAFF	TGTGCCAGCAGCCATTTGACAGGGGACACTGAAGCTTTCTTT
TRBD2	NA	TRBV30	TRBJ2-1	CAWTSGLATDEQFF	TGTGCCTGGACCTCGGGACTAGCGACCGATGAGCAGTTCTTC
TRBD1	NA	TRBV5-1	TRBJ1-1	CASSERQGLNTEAFF	TGCGCCAGCAGCGAGCGACAGGGCCTTAACACTGAAGCTTTCTTT
NA	NA	TRBV7-3	TRBJ1-1	CASSPGRVLNTEAFF	TGTGCCAGCAGCCCGGGGAGGGTATTGAACACTGAAGCTTTCTTT
NA	NA	TRBV6-5	TRBJ1-1	CASIRGRKGGTEAFF	TGTGCCAGCATAAGGGGCCGTAAGGGTGGCACTGAAGCTTTCTTT
NA	NA	TRBV19	TRBJ2-2	CASSIARQSTGELFF	TGTGCCAGTAGTATAGCTAGGCAAAGCACCGGGGAGCTGTTTTTT
NA	NA	TRBV15	TRBJ1-5	CATSLRDQPQHF	TGTGCCACCAGTCTCAGGGATCAGCCCCAGCATTTT
NA	once	TRBV19	TRBJ1-3	CASRRRGSGNTIYF	TGTGCCAGTAGACGAAGGGGCTCTGGAAACACCATATATTTT
NA	NA	TRBV4-1	TRBJ1-2	CASSQVIKGVIFYTF	TGCGCCAGCAGCCAAGTAATTAAGGGAGTAATCTTCTACACCTTC
NA	NA	TRBV20-1	TRBJ1-2	CSARTTEGYTF	TGCAGTGCTAGGACAACGGAAGGCTACACCTTC
NA	few	TRBV13	TRBJ1-1	CASSLGRSDTEAFF	TGTGCCAGCAGCTTAGGCCGGTCCGACACTGAAGCTTTCTTT
NA	NA	TRBV18	TRBJ2-1	CASSPKREQFF	TGTGCCAGCTCACCCAAGCGGGAGCAGTTCTTC
TRBD1	once	TRBV27	TRBJ1-2	CASSPRTGNGGYTF	TGTGCCAGCAGTCCCAGGACAGGGAACGGCGGCTACACCTTC
NA	NA	TRBV2	TRBJ2-2	CASSETRGYTGELFF	TGTGCCAGCAGTGAAACCCGGGGATACACCGGGGAGCTGTTTTTT
NA	NA	TRBV27	TRBJ1-1	CASRHRRGEGTEAFF	TGTGCCAGCAGACATAGGCGGGGGGAGGGAACTGAAGCTTTCTTT
TRBD1	NA	TRBV4-2	TRBJ1-2	CASSQGDRGHGYTF	TGTGCCAGCAGCCAAGGGGACAGGGGGCATGGCTACACCTTC
NA	NA	TRBV10-1	TRBJ1-1	CASSQGQRGTEAFF	TGCGCCAGCAGTCAAGGACAGCGGGGCACTGAAGCTTTCTTT
NA	NA	TRBV5-1	TRBJ2-7	CASSPGTIYAHEQYF	TGCGCCAGCAGCCCCGGGACAATCTACGCCCACGAGCAGTACTTC
TRBD2	NA	TRBV9	TRBJ2-1	CASSVRLAGGMDEQFF	TGTGCCAGCAGCGTGAGACTAGCGGGGGGGATGGATGAGCAGTTCTTC
TRBD1	NA	TRBV12-3/TRBV12-4	TRBJ1-5	CASSDRGNQPQHF	TGTGCCAGCAGTGACAGGGGTAATCAGCCCCAGCATTTT
TRBD1	NA	TRBV19	TRBJ2-7	CASREQGASYEQYF	TGTGCCAGTCGCGAACAGGGGGCCTCCTACGAGCAGTACTTC
NA	NA	TRBV28	TRBJ2-7	CASSLESSYEQYF	TGTGCCAGCAGTTTGGAGAGCTCCTACGAGCAGTACTTC
NA	NA	TRBV3-1/TRBV3-2	TRBJ1-1	CASSPLTGNTEAFF	TGTGCCAGCAGCCCCCTGACGGGGAACACTGAAGCTTTCTTT
TRBD1	NA	TRBV2	TRBJ1-6	CASTRGDSYNSPLHF	TGTGCCAGCACCCGAGGGGACAGTTATAATTCACCCCTCCACTTT
NA	NA	TRBV12-3/TRBV12-4	TRBJ2-7	CASSLGGSYEQYF	TGTGCCAGCAGTTTAGGGGGCAGCTACGAGCAGTACTTC
TRBD1	NA	TRBV27	TRBJ1-1	CASSGTGTGDRAFF	TGTGCCAGCAGTGGAACCGGGACAGGGGATCGAGCTTTCTTT
NA	NA	TRBV5-1	TRBJ1-1	CASSFRVGNTEAFF	TGCGCCAGCAGCTTCAGGGTGGGGAACACTGAAGCTTTCTTT
NA	NA	TRBV24-1	TRBJ2-3	CATSDLAGSDTDTQYF	TGTGCCACCAGTGATTTGGCGGGGTCTGACACAGATACGCAGTATTTT
NA	NA	TRBV9	TRBJ1-1	CASSDQGSEAFF	TGTGCCAGCAGCGACCAGGGGTCTGAAGCTTTCTTT
TRBD1	NA	TRBV28	TRBJ1-5	CASSPGQLNQPQHF	TGTGCCAGCAGTCCGGGACAGCTCAATCAGCCCCAGCATTTT
NA	NA	TRBV18	TRBJ2-2	CASSPPVLRHRDTGELFF	TGTGCCAGCTCACCACCGGTTCTACGGCACAGGGACACCGGGGAGCTGTTTTTT
TRBD1	NA	TRBV20-1	TRBJ2-5	CSASSTGGYQETQYF	TGCAGTGCTAGTTCGACAGGGGGGTACCAAGAGACCCAGTACTTC
TRBD1	NA	TRBV18	TRBJ1-1	CASSPSAGGTEAFF	TGTGCCAGCTCACCTTCGGCAGGGGGGACTGAAGCTTTCTTT